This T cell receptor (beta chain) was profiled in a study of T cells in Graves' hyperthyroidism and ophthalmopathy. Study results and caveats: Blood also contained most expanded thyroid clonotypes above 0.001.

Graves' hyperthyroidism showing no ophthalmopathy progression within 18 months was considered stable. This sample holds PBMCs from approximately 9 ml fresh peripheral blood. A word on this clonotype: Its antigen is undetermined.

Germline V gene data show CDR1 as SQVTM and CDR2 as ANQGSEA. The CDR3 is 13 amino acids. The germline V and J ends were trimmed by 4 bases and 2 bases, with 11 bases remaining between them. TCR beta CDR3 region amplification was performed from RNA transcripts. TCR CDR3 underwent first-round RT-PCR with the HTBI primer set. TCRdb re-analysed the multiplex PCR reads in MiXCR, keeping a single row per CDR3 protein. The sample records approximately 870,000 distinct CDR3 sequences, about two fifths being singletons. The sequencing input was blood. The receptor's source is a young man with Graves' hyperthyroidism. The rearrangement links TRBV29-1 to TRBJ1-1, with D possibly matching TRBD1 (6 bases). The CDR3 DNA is TGCAGCGTTGCGCAGGGGACAAACACTGAAGCTTTCTTT. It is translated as CSVAQGTNTEAFF.